This record concerns one TCR beta chain sequence. This clonotype was seen only once. There is no known antigen for this receptor. Compared with germline, one end of the junction differs, possibly owing to a read error. The record originates from a study of T-cell memory formation after mild COVID-19 (TCRdb year 2021). Study-level background: TCR sequence clusters from the two donors were found to be largely donor specific. In a couple of donors, T-cell clones that expanded and contracted after mild COVID-19 were followed by sequencing TCRalpha and TCRbeta repertoires longitudinally. Two young, previously healthy adult volunteers made up the cohort, one male and one female.

On the study overall, not on this receptor specifically: The study covered only a couple of mild cases, and larger cohorts including severe cases with pre-infection samples were considered necessary. Some responding clones were found in pre-infection memory, which suggests that pre-existing cross-reactive memory T cells took part in the SARS-CoV-2 response. The second-wave clones that peaked on day 37 were not confirmed to be SARS-CoV-2 specific. Contracting CD4+ clones were found mainly in CM and EM memory subsets, while CD8+ clones were enriched in EMRA. Clones that contracted from day 15 to 85 showed balanced CD4/CD8 phenotypes, whereas a second wave of clones that expanded from day 15 to 37 leaned towards CD4+.

Sequencing instrument: Illumina NovaSeq 6000. cDNA libraries for TCRalpha and TCRbeta were prepared by 5'RACE using constant-segment primers, with sample barcodes and unique molecular identifiers added. RNA was extracted from every sample with Trizol reagent. Library amplification was performed in two PCR steps, and a second sample barcode and Illumina TruSeq adapters were introduced in the second step. Libraries were sequenced on an Illumina NovaSeq with 2 x 150 bp paired-end reads. Under the source paper's analysis protocol: Demultiplexing of reads and collapsing into UMI-guided consensus sequences were performed with migec v1.2.7. Using mixcr v2.1.11, the UMI consensuses were aligned to TRA and TRB V and J templates and assembled into clonotypes. Clonotypes were classified as expanded or contracted when called significant by both edgeR and NoisET, with noise models trained on biological replicates. For edgeR calls, the cutoffs were a false discovery rate-adjusted p below 0.01 and a log2 fold-change threshold of 1. PCA with hierarchical clustering of max-normalized trajectories of the 1000 most abundant clonotypes was used as exploratory dynamics analysis. The CD4 or CD8 phenotype of responding clones was assigned using the separately sequenced CD4+ and CD8+ repertoires. TCRdb trimmed the raw reads at Q25, called clones with MiXCR and kept productive beta chains. Every distinct CDR3 protein forms one entry, paired with its most common genes and DNA. TCRdb, not the original authors, processed these V and J calls. The sample includes about 190,000 distinct CDR3 sequences, with about 16% observed a single time. Of the sample, 2.4% is held by the ten largest clones.

Ficoll-Paque density gradient centrifugation was the method used to isolate PBMCs. The specimen sequenced was PBMCs or a T cell subset sorted from them (not recorded which). The sequence was obtained from an adult woman who had mild COVID-19 (a few samples of this study predate the infection). The sample titles of this study are shuffled in the database, so cell type and time point are left out; the donor was told from shared clones.

The DNA sequence is as follows: TGTGCAAGCACTAGGACAGTTGGCTTTAATCAGCCCCAGCATTTT. Its protein is CASTRTVGFNQPQHF. The rearranged chain carries TRBV12-3 or TRBV12-4 and TRBJ1-5; TRBD1 might be the D gene, on 6 matching bases. The CDR3 spans 15 residues, from the cysteine through the phenylalanine. CDR3 DNA is the only sequence kept; it has 45 bases, read in frame from the first base.